This TCR beta chain was captured in a study of CD8 T cells in Susac syndrome. This CDR3 has 15 residues. From germline, CDR1 is MNHEY and CDR2 SVGAGI. V lost 7 bases, J lost 4 bases, and 17 bases lay in between. About 0.5 to 1 ug RNA was reverse transcribed with random hexamers. TCRdb re-called the immunoSEQ multiplex PCR reads through MiXCR, storing one row per CDR3 protein. The data contain 400,000 or so distinct CDR3 sequences, 75% to 90% of them seen just once; the ten biggest clones take up about 0.12%. The receptor's source is a human donor with multiple sclerosis. Sequenced: CD8+ T cells from PBMCs. The rearrangement joins TRBV6-5 to TRBJ1-5; D is perhaps TRBD1 (6 bases). The CDR3 is CASNPLGGGNQPQHF. The CDR3 nucleotides are TGTGCCAGCAACCCCCTAGGGGGAGGAAATCAGCCCCAGCATTTT.